The 5 T cell receptor beta chains reported below all come from one sample, sequenced in a study of shared clonotypes between healthy human individuals. Libraries were prepared by immunoSEQ multiplex PCR; TCRdb keeps only in-frame clonotypes and omits some of them. The data contain 2 million to 2.5 million clones, about 92% of them seen just once; the ten biggest clones take up 0.39%. The sample was naive CD4+ T cells from PBMCs. Subset meaning: CD45RA+ positively selected. These receptors came from a man younger than 35 in good health. Some clones in this sample may be carry-over from other donors' samples.

The table lists this clone with a count of one. CDR3 protein: CASSLETSSYEQYF. Written as DNA, the CDR3 is TGTGCCAGCAGTCTCGAGACTAGCTCCTACGAGCAGTACTTC. The chain has TRBV2 and TRBJ2-7, with D maybe TRBD2 (6 bases). From germline, CDR1 is SNHLY and CDR2 FYNNEI. This CDR3 region has 14 residues. The ends were cut back, 5 bases at V and 0 bases at J, with 11 bases in the middle.

The chain carries TRBV5-1 and TRBJ2-5; 13 bases are a match to TRBD2. Losses at the gene ends were 4 bases for V and 4 bases for J; bases not matched to a gene: 7. CDR3 length equals 16 residues. Germline V gives CDR1 SGHRS, CDR2 YFSETQ. The CDR3 spells CASSMGLAGNLETQYF. In nucleotides, the CDR3 is TGCGCCAGCAGCATGGGACTAGCGGGGAATTTAGAGACCCAGTACTTC.

In DNA, the CDR3 is TGTGCCAGCAGCTGGCCAGAGGGACAGCTGAACACCGGGGAGCTGTTTTTT. Translating it yields CASSWPEGQLNTGELFF. The rearrangement links TRBV7-2 to TRBJ2-2; 7 bases map to TRBD1. This CDR3 spans 17 amino acids. Germline values: CDR1 SGHTA, CDR2 FQGNSA. Trimming took 4 bases from V and 1 from J; bases not matched to a gene: 9.

The V gene is TRBV30, the J gene TRBJ1-5; 9 bases are shared with TRBD1. CDR3 length: 14 residues. CDR1 and CDR2 from the germline V gene are GTSNPN and SVGIG (reference sequence). J lost 7 bases, V lost 8 bases, and 12 bases had no gene match. CDR3: CAATSGTGRQPQHF. In DNA, the CDR3 is TGTGCCGCCACCTCCGGGACAGGGCGCCAGCCCCAGCATTTT.

Of note for this clone: Other DNA sequences from this sample encode an identical CDR3 as well. The chain links TRBV29-1 to TRBJ2-5; D unclear. The CDR3 has 10 residues. Germline V gene sequence: CDR1 SQVTM, CDR2 ANQGSEA. Trimming stripped 3 bases from V and 5 bases from J, with 4 bases between. The CDR3 DNA reads TGCAGCGTTGAGCGGGAGACCCAGTACTTC. Translated: CSVERETQYF.